The present entry profiles one TCR beta chain with its context. In the original workflow: Amplifying reference gene primers gave estimates of nucleated cell counts. This table comes from immunoSEQ multiplex PCR, and its TCRdb copy is limited to in-frame clones, with some not included. The DNA gave D and trimming, while V, J and clone size come from that table. The sample contains about 150,000 clones, 75% to 90% of which appear only once. The data are from a study of blood T cell repertoires in COVID-19. Study context: The samples span acute and convalescent COVID-19 from the United States, Italy and Spain. Sample material is recorded as cDNA or gDNA derived from T cells, B-cell-depleted T cells, or PBMCs.

This sequence originates from a woman aged 60-70 years with active COVID-19. Sequencing was carried out using peripheral blood.

CDR3: CASSFPGGRSEKLFF. CDR3 coding DNA: TGTGCCAGCAGTTTCCCCGGGGGGCGTAGTGAAAAACTGTTTTTT. This chain links TRBV28 with TRBJ1-4, with D possibly TRBD1 on 6 matching bases. There are 15 residues in the CDR3. CDR1 is MDHEN, CDR2 SYDVKM, per germline. Trimming removed 3 bases at V and 7 bases at J, with 15 bases between. Full variable domain (missing parts from reference TRBV28 and TRBJ1-4): DVKVTQSSRYLVKRTGEKVFLECVQDMDHENMFWYRQDPGLGLRLIYFSYDVKMKEKGDIPEGYSVSREKKERFSLILESASTNQTSMYLCASSFPGGRSEKLFFGSGTQLSVL.